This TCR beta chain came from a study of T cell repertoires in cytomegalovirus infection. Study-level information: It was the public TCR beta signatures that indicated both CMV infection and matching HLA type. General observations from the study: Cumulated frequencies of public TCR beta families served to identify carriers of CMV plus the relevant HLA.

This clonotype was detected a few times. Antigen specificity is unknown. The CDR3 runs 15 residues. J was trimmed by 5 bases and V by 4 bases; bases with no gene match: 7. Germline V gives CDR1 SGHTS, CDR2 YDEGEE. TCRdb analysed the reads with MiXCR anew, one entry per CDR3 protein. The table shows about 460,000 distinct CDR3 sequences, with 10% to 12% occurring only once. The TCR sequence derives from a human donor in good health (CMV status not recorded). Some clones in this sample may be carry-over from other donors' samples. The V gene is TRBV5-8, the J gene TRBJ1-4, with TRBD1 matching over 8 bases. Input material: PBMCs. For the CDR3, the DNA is TGTGCCAGCAGCCTCGACAGGGGCTTAAATGAAAAACTGTTTTTT. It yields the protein CASSLDRGLNEKLFF. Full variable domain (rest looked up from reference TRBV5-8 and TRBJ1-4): EAGVTQSPTHLIKTRGQQATLRCSPISGHTSVYWYQQALGLGLQFLLWYDEGEERNRGNFPPRFSGRQFPNYSSELNVNALELEDSALYLCASSLDRGLNEKLFFGSGTQLSVL.